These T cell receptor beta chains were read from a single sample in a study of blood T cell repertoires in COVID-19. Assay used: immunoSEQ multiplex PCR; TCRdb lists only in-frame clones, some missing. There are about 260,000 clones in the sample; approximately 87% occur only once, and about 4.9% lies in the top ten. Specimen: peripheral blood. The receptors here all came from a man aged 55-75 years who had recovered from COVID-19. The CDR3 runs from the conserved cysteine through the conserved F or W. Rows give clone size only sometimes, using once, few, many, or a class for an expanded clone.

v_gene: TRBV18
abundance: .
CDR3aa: CASSPQVALPYGYTF

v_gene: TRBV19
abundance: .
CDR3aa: CASFSGRAADTQYF

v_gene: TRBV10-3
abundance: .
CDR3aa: CAISGDRGRSGGYTF

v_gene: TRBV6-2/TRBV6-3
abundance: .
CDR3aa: CASSRAYSYEQYF

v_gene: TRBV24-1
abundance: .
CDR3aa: CATSVGRGYGYTF

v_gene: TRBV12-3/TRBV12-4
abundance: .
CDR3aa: CASSLTSGNEQFF

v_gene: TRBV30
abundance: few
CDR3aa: CAWSATGDHEQYF

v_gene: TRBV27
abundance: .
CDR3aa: CASKKGGAMSYNEQFF

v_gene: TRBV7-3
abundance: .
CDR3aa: CASSSGQGDNSPLHF

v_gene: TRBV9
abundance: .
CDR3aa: CASSVASENSPLHF

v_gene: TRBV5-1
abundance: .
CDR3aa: CASSTTSGRRETQYF

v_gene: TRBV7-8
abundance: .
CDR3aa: CASMPAGGSLTGELFF

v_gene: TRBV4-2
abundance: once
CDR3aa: CASSLTTSGGVDTQYF

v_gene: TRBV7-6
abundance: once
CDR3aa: CASSLEVGFERDTEAFF

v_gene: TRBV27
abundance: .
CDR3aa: CASRSQGGHTEAFF

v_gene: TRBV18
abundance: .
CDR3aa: CASSVGGAQADTQYF

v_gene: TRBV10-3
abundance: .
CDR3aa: CAIWTGNPIQPQHF

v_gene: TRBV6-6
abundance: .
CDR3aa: CASSYPTIPYEQYF

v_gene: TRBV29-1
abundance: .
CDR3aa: CSVAGYNEQFF

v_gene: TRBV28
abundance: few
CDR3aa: CASRPTDVNEQFF

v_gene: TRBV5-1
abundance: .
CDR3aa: CASSLAVAGVRNEQFF

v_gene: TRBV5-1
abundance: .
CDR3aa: CASSSTGISSYGYTF

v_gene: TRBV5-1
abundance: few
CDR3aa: CASSLVPSGSSTDTQYF

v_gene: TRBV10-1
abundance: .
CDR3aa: CASRRLAGDSHNEQFF

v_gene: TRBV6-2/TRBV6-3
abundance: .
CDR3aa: CASSSRTANTDTQYF

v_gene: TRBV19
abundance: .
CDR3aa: CASSPGGTSTNTGELFF

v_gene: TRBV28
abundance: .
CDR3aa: CASRHGTGGFNEQFF

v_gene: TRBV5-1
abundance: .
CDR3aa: CASSPRLAGGETQYF

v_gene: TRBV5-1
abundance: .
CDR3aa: CASSLLGQAKYEQYF

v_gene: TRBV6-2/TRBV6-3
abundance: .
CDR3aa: CASSYADRGGYGYTF

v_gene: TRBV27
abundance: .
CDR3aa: CASSLGTGRNSPLHF

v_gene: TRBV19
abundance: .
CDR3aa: CASSIGTPPNYGYTF

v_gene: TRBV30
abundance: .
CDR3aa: CAWNGGGINEQFF

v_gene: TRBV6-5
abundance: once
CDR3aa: CASSTPGRNTEAFF

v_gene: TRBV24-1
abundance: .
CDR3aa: CATGQGGATDTQYF